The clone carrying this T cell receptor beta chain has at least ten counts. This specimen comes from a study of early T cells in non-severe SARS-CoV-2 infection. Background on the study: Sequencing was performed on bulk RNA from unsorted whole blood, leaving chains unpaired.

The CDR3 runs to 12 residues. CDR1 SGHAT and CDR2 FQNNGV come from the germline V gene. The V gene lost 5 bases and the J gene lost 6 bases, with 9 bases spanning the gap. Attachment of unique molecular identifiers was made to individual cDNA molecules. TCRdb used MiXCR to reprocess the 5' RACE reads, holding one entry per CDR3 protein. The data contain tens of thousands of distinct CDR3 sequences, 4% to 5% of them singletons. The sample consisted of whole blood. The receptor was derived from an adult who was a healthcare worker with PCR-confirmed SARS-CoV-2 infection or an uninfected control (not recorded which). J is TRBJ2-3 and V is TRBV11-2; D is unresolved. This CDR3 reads CASSPNLDTQYF. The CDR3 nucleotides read TGTGCCAGCAGCCCTAATTTGGATACGCAGTATTTT.